These 16 T cell receptor beta chains were all obtained from the same sample, sequenced in a study of OX40 agonist ivuxolimab in advanced cancers. This table comes from immunoSEQ multiplex PCR, and its TCRdb copy is limited to in-frame clones, with some not included. The sample holds about 70,000 clones, around nine tenths seen once. The specimen was CD4+ or CD8+ T cells sorted from blood, collected in a trial of the OX40 agonist ivuxolimab. The receptors originated from an adult with an advanced solid tumor such as melanoma, head and neck, liver or kidney cancer.

The chain carries TRBV18 and TRBJ2-7, with D perhaps matching TRBD1 or TRBD2 (5 bases each). The V gene's germline CDR1 is KGHSH and CDR2 LQKENI. This CDR3 region has 15 residues. The V and J ends lost 4 bases and 2 bases respectively, with 15 bases between them. The CDR3 DNA is TGTGCCAGCTCACGCCAAAAAGGGACCACCTACGAGCAGTACTTC. Amino acid sequence: CASSRQKGTTYEQYF.

V gene TRBV5-4 combines with J gene TRBJ2-2, with 8 bases fitting TRBD1. This CDR3 spans 15 amino acids. J was trimmed by 4 bases and V by 0 bases; bases with no gene match: 2. CDR1 and CDR2 (germline): SGHNT, YYREEE (reference sequence). The CDR3 loop is CASSLGTGGTGELFF. The CDR3 coding sequence is TGTGCCAGCAGCTTGGGCACAGGGGGCACCGGGGAGCTGTTTTTT.

The chain couples TRBV9 to TRBJ1-3, with D maybe TRBD1 (6 bases). CDR3 length: 17 residues. Germline CDR1 is SGDLS and CDR2 is YYNGEE. The V end lost 1 base, the J end lost 0 bases, and 14 bases lay between the germline ends. This chain's CDR3 is CASSVREGGGSGNTIYF. CDR3 DNA sequence: TGTGCCAGCAGCGTAAGGGAAGGGGGAGGCTCTGGAAACACCATATATTTT. The full variable domain, with the rest looked up from reference TRBV9 and TRBJ1-3, is DSGVTQTPKHLITATGQRVTLRCSPRSGDLSVYWYQQSLDQGLQFLIQYYNGEERAKGNILERFSAQQFPDLHSELNLSSLELGDSALYFCASSVREGGGSGNTIYFGEGSWLTVV.

The rearrangement uses TRBV2 and TRBJ1-2, with a possible D match to TRBD1 (6 bases). V lost 5 bases, J lost 3 bases, and 13 bases lay in between. This CDR3 spans 14 amino acids. Germline-derived CDR1 and CDR2 are SNHLY and FYNNEI. CDR3 region: CASSYRVRDYGYTF. For the CDR3, the DNA is TGTGCCAGCAGTTACAGGGTCCGGGACTATGGCTACACCTTC.

This chain links TRBV18 with TRBJ1-1; TRBD1 matches at 10 bases. CDR1 and CDR2 (germline): KGHSH, LQKENI. The ends lost 3 bases at V and 3 bases at J; junction bases unmatched: 1. The CDR3 runs to 14 residues. The CDR3 sequence: CASSPGTGDTEAFF. The CDR3 coding sequence is TGTGCCAGCTCACCCGGGACAGGGGACACTGAAGCTTTCTTT.

The V and J genes are TRBV5-6 and TRBJ2-6; the D is unclear. The CDR3 loop spans 15 amino acids. The germline V gene has CDR1 SGHDT and CDR2 YYEEEE. Trimming took off 0 bases at V and 2 bases at J, with 6 bases between the two ends. This chain's CDR3 is CASSLVQAGANVLTF. As DNA, the CDR3 is TGTGCCAGCAGCTTGGTCCAGGCTGGGGCCAACGTCCTGACTTTC.

The gene calls are TRBV9 and TRBJ1-2, with TRBD1 as a possible D gene (6 bases). V was pared by 3 bases and J by 4 bases, with 16 bases between. The germline CDR1 and CDR2 sequences are SGDLS and YYNGEE. The CDR3 contains 15 residues. This CDR3 is CASSASRGNTYGYTF. CDR3 sequence (DNA): TGTGCCAGCAGCGCCTCCAGGGGCAATACCTATGGCTACACCTTC. Using reference TRBV9 and TRBJ1-2 for the parts outside the CDR3, the full variable domain is DSGVTQTPKHLITATGQRVTLRCSPRSGDLSVYWYQQSLDQGLQFLIQYYNGEERAKGNILERFSAQQFPDLHSELNLSSLELGDSALYFCASSASRGNTYGYTFGSGTRLTVV.

The gene calls are TRBV27 and TRBJ2-3, with 10 nucleotides matching TRBD2. Germline values: CDR1 MNHEY, CDR2 SMNVEV (reference sequence). This CDR3 is 12 amino acids long. V lost 4 bases to trimming and J lost 14 bases; unmatched junction nucleotides: 6. The CDR3 coding sequence is TGTGCCAGCAGTTGGAGCGGGAGGGCTACGTATTTT. It is translated as CASSWSGRATYF.

The CDR3 spells CASSRTVNTEAFF. The CDR3 coding sequence is TGTGCCAGCTCACGGACAGTGAACACTGAAGCTTTCTTT. V gene TRBV18 combines with J gene TRBJ1-1; D perhaps matches TRBD1 (6 bases). V lost 4 bases and J lost 0, with 6 bases in between. The CDR3 has 13 residues. CDR1 and CDR2 from the germline V gene are KGHSH and LQKENI.

J is TRBJ2-7 and V is TRBV11-3; 8 bases are a match to TRBD2. Germline CDR1 reads SGHNT; CDR2 reads YENEEA. The CDR3 covers 15 residues. V lost 1 base to trimming and J lost 5 bases; unmatched junction nucleotides: 7. The CDR3 DNA sequence: TGTGCCAGCAGCTTAGGGGGCGGGAGGTCCGACGAGCAGTACTTC. It yields the protein CASSLGGGRSDEQYF.

Comments on this clone: Other DNA sequences within the sample encode an identical CDR3. This chain uses TRBV7-2 with TRBJ2-5; no reliable D call. Trimming took 1 base from V and 5 from J, leaving 8 bases between them. The CDR3 length is 13 residues. Per the germline V gene, CDR1 is SGHTA and CDR2 is FQGNSA. The CDR3 nucleotides are TGTGCCAGCAGCTTAGGACTCGGGGAGACCCAGTACTTC. Amino acid sequence: CASSLGLGETQYF.

The rearrangement joins TRBV11-1 to TRBJ1-5; the match to TRBD1 covers 7 bases. Germline V gene data show CDR1 as SGHAT and CDR2 as FQDESV (reference sequence). The CDR3 extends over 17 amino acids. V shed 5 bases and J 0 bases; nucleotides not matched to a gene: 10. Here the CDR3 DNA reads TGTGCCAGCAGCGACGGCCGGACAGGCAATAGCAATCAGCCCCAGCATTTT. It is translated as CASSDGRTGNSNQPQHF.

The rearrangement links TRBV4-1 to TRBJ2-2, with D tentatively TRBD1 (6 bases). Germline V gives CDR1 MGHRA, CDR2 YSYEKL. The V end was cut by 0 bases, the J end by 4 bases, with 12 bases between. The CDR3 runs 16 residues. The CDR3 DNA follows: TGCGCCAGCAGCCAAGAATGGACAGCCGCCACCGGGGAGCTGTTTTTT. This sequence encodes CASSQEWTAATGELFF.

The J gene is TRBJ2-7, the V gene TRBV18; unclear D gene. With 2 bases removed from V and 3 bases from J, the gap between germline ends came to 8 bases. This CDR3 is 13 amino acids long. Germline CDR1 and CDR2: KGHSH and LQKENI. The CDR3, as DNA: TGTGCCAGCTCACCATCCAGGAACTACGAGCAGTACTTC. This translates into CASSPSRNYEQYF.

V is TRBV7-2 and J is TRBJ2-7; D tentatively fits TRBD1 or TRBD2 (5 bases each). From germline, CDR1 is SGHTA and CDR2 FQGNSA. The CDR3 totals 14 residues. V lost 1 base to trimming and J lost 7 bases, with 14 bases between them. The CDR3 reads CASSLGQSSGEQYF. CDR3 DNA: TGTGCCAGCAGCTTAGGACAGTCCTCGGGGGAGCAGTACTTC.

This rearrangement joins TRBV5-1 to TRBJ2-1; D gene unclear. This CDR3 comprises 11 residues. The V and J ends lost 1 base and 6 bases respectively, with 2 bases between them. Germline CDR1 and CDR2: SGHRS and YFSETQ. The CDR3 loop is CASSLTNEQFF. In DNA, the CDR3 is TGCGCCAGCAGCTTGACCAATGAGCAGTTCTTC.